Listed below are T cell receptor beta chains from one sample, sequenced in a study of blood T cell repertoires in COVID-19. The assay was immunoSEQ multiplex PCR, and TCRdb's table has in-frame clones only and misses some. Here the sample spans fewer than 200,000 clones, 80% to 90% being singletons. The sample comprised peripheral blood. The receptors were sampled from a man in his forties or fifties with active or convalescent COVID-19. CDR3s leave out the opening cysteine and the closing phenylalanine or tryptophan.

TRBJ2-1 TRBV6-4 ASSDLPSSYNEQF
TRBJ2-1 TRBV4-3 ASSQVWAGINEQF
TRBJ1-2 TRBV6-5 ASSSRTGGNYGYT
TRBJ1-6 TRBV7-2 ASSLLQGARSPLH
TRBJ1-5 TRBV15 ATSTADRANQPQH
TRBJ1-1 TRBV13 ASSYQTGGNTEAF
TRBJ1-5 TRBV18 ASSSTGVNQPQH
TRBJ2-7 TRBV30 AWSKGSQSGEQY
TRBJ2-7 TRBV7-2 ASSPRPGQGAGQY
TRBJ2-3 TRBV7-8 ASSLAATDTQY
TRBJ1-5 TRBV19 ASSKQGVGNQPQH
TRBJ1-4 TRBV18 ASSPTKDSVLGEKLF
TRBJ2-3 TRBV6-5 ASSPARDTQY
TRBJ1-1 TRBV28 ASSRTGGGGGAEAF
TRBJ1-6 TRBV4-1 ASSHPRGPNSPLH
TRBJ1-5 TRBV19 ASSPHRQGSNQPQH
TRBJ1-1 TRBV27 ASTPSGTGMGNTEAF
TRBJ1-2 TRBV7-9 ASSLAETGAGYT